This T cell receptor beta chain derives from a study of T cells after yellow fever vaccination. The table lists this clonotype with a few counts. They built TCR cDNA with 5'RACE template switching, a step that put in a universal primer site and UMIs. TCRdb independently ran MiXCR on the 5' RACE reads; one entry per CDR3 protein. The table has some 350,000 distinct CDR3 sequences, 8.5% to 9% seen once. The V and J ends lost 0 bases and 7 bases respectively, with 16 bases between them. Per the germline V gene, CDR1 is SGDLS and CDR2 is YYNGEE. The CDR3 extends over 15 amino acids. The chain recombines TRBV9 with TRBJ1-1; D gene ambiguous. The sequencing used PBMCs, collected on the day of the first yellow fever vaccination. The clonotype originates from a man aged 18-30 years who received the YFV17D yellow fever vaccine. CDR3 protein: CASSVVHTSDGEAFF. DNA for the CDR3: TGTGCCAGCAGCGTAGTTCATACCTCGGACGGTGAAGCTTTCTTT. The full variable domain, its missing parts supplied by reference TRBV9 and TRBJ1-1, is DSGVTQTPKHLITATGQRVTLRCSPRSGDLSVYWYQQSLDQGLQFLIQYYNGEERAKGNILERFSAQQFPDLHSELNLSSLELGDSALYFCASSVVHTSDGEAFFGQGTRLTVV.